The clone carrying this T cell receptor (beta chain) occurred once. As yet, its antigen is unknown. The data were obtained in a study of shared clonotypes between healthy human individuals. With 6 bases removed from V and 4 bases from J, the gap between germline ends came to 22 bases. The CDR3 covers 15 residues. Germline V gives CDR1 SQVTM, CDR2 ANQGSEA. Overall study findings and caveats: The low donor count limited represented genetic and exposure-history diversity.

The table came from immunoSEQ multiplex PCR; TCRdb's copy has only in-frame clones and leaves some out. Here the sample spans roughly 1.4 million clones, 97% to 99% being singletons. This chain uses TRBV29-1 with TRBJ2-7; D tentatively reads TRBD1 or TRBD2 (6 bases each). The sequence was obtained from a man under 40 in good health. The source material was naive CD4+ T cells sorted from blood. Subset here: CD45RA+ positively selected. The CDR3 here is CSVAHLTRGPYEQYF. The CDR3 DNA reads as TGCAGCGTCGCCCACCTCACCCGGGGGCCTTACGAGCAGTACTTC.